This record concerns one T cell receptor (beta chain) sequence. The antigen is undetermined. The data originate from a study of T-cell reconstitution after alpha-beta-depleted transplantation in children. Study-level findings and limits: Reports say that about two months after transplant, the alpha-beta T cells came out of several hundred graft clones that had expanded. T-cell numbers and diversity one year post-transplant derived largely from freshly generated T cells. Surviving recipient T cells and thymic progenitors accounted for the high day-60 TCRbeta diversity observed in some patients.

Germline CDR1 reads DFQATT; CDR2 reads SNEGSKA (reference sequence). The J segment lost 5 bases and the V segment lost 6 bases, leaving 9 bases of the junction unmatched. The CDR3 runs 16 residues. The TCRbeta library incorporated unique molecular identifiers. TCRdb called the PCR reads again in MiXCR, with one record for every CDR3 protein. The data show almost 600,000 distinct CDR3 sequences, 25% to 30% seen once. Specimen: PBMCs, collected before TCRalphabeta/CD19-depleted stem cell transplant. This clonotype was sampled from a boy in the first two years of life with Wiskott-Aldrich syndrome, due to receive a stem cell transplant. This rearrangement joins TRBV20-1 to TRBJ2-3; 15 bases line up with TRBD2. Here the CDR3 reads CSARGLAGGPEDTQYF. The CDR3 DNA sequence: TGCAGTGCCCGAGGACTAGCGGGAGGGCCGGAAGATACGCAGTATTTT.